The 9 T cell receptor beta chains below come from one sample, sequenced in a study of blood T cell repertoires in COVID-19. Data came from immunoSEQ multiplex PCR; TCRdb stores just in-frame clones and leaves some out. The data hold fewer than 250,000 clones, with 88% observed a single time. Sequenced: peripheral blood. Receptors were obtained from a man aged 25 to 40 with acute or convalescent COVID-19.

The chain uses TRBV9 and TRBJ2-2, with 7 bases identical to TRBD2. CDR3 length equals 17 residues. The germline gives CDR1 SGDLS, CDR2 YYNGEE. V dropped 3 bases and J dropped 6; count of bases not matched to a gene: 14. CDR3: CASSAPMGGRMSGELFF. CDR3 in DNA: TGTGCCAGCAGCGCCCCCATGGGGGGGAGGATGTCCGGGGAGCTGTTTTTT.

The chain links TRBV28 to TRBJ2-2, with 8 positions matching TRBD2. J was trimmed by 6 bases and V by 7 bases; bases with no gene match: 13. The CDR3 has 16 amino acids. From germline, CDR1 is MDHEN and CDR2 SYDVKM. The DNA of the CDR3 is TGTGCCAGCACCCCAGCGGGAGCCGGCGCCCCCGGGGAGCTGTTTTTT. Amino acids: CASTPAGAGAPGELFF.

The chain links TRBV6-7 to TRBJ2-3, with a tentative D call TRBD1 (5 bases). TRBV6-7 is reported as an ORF; its role is uncertain. V lost 2 bases to trimming and J lost 3 bases, with 15 bases between them. The CDR3 sequence is 16 residues long. The CDR3 region has the DNA TGTGCCAGCAGTTACCTGCTAGGGGCTGGGACAGATACGCAGTATTTT. It is translated as CASSYLLGAGTDTQYF.

A single count supports this clone. The chain is built from TRBV28 and TRBJ2-3; 12 nucleotides line up with TRBD2. The CDR3 has 17 amino acids. V lost 9 bases, J lost 4 bases, and 14 bases stayed unmatched. Germline CDR1 and CDR2: MDHEN and SYDVKM. The CDR3 sequence is CASRTGPSGGVSDTQYF. The CDR3 DNA reads as TGTGCCAGTCGGACTGGACCTAGCGGGGGGGTATCAGATACGCAGTATTTT.

The chain uses TRBV5-4 and TRBJ1-1; 9 nucleotides line up with TRBD1. V was pared by 4 bases and J by 10 bases, with 8 bases of the junction left unmatched. Germline CDR1 reads SGHNT; CDR2 reads YYREEE (reference sequence). The CDR3 contains 13 residues. The CDR3 sequence: CASSTRDREGAFF. CDR3 DNA: TGTGCCAGCAGCACTCGGGACAGGGAAGGAGCTTTCTTT.

The chain joins TRBV2 to TRBJ2-7, with 10 bases lining up with TRBD2. The germline V gene encodes CDR1 SNHLY and CDR2 FYNNEI. The V and J ends lost 6 bases and 5 bases, in that order; junction bases with no gene match: 10. CDR3 length: 15 residues. The CDR3 spells CASSVGASGGDEQYF. The CDR3 coding sequence is TGTGCCAGCAGCGTGGGGGCTAGCGGGGGTGACGAGCAGTACTTC.

Details on this clone: At one end the junction does not follow the germline gene, possibly because of a read error. V and J are TRBV5-6 and TRBJ2-3; D perhaps matches TRBD2 (5 bases). The CDR3 spans 14 residues. Germline V gives CDR1 SGHDT, CDR2 YYEEEE. This chain's CDR3 is CASSPGVSTDTQYF. In nucleotides, the CDR3 is TGTGCTAGCAGCCCCGGGGTTAGCACAGATACGCAGTATTTT. Filled out from reference TRBV5-6 and TRBJ2-3, the complete variable domain reads DAGVTQSPTHLIKTRGQQVTLRCSPKSGHDTVSWYQQALGQGPQFIFQYYEEEERQRGNFPDRFSGHQFPNYSSELNVNALLLGDSALYLCASSPGVSTDTQYFGPGTRLTVL.

The chain is built from TRBV6-1 and TRBJ1-1, with TRBD1 identical over 8 bases. Germline CDR1 MNHNS, CDR2 SASEGT. The CDR3 runs 15 residues. V trimming: 1 base; J trimming: 2 bases; junction bases outside the gene matches: 3. CDR3 residues: CASSEVTGVNTEAFF. The CDR3, as DNA: TGTGCCAGCAGTGAAGTGACAGGGGTAAACACTGAAGCTTTCTTT.

The chain recombines TRBV2 with TRBJ2-1; D is perhaps TRBD2 (5 bases). V dropped 2 bases and J dropped 2 bases, with 19 bases sitting between them. Germline CDR1 SNHLY, CDR2 FYNNEI. The CDR3 loop spans 18 amino acids. DNA of the CDR3: TGTGCCAGCAGTGAAATCCTGTTAGAACTAGTCCCCTACAATGAGCAGTTCTTC. The encoded protein is CASSEILLELVPYNEQFF. Variable domain in full (rest from reference TRBV2 and TRBJ2-1): EPEVTQTPSHQVTQMGQEVILRCVPISNHLYFYWYRQILGQKVEFLVSFYNNEISEKSEIFDDQFSVERPDGSNFTLKIRSTKLEDSAMYFCASSEILLELVPYNEQFFGPGTRLTVL.